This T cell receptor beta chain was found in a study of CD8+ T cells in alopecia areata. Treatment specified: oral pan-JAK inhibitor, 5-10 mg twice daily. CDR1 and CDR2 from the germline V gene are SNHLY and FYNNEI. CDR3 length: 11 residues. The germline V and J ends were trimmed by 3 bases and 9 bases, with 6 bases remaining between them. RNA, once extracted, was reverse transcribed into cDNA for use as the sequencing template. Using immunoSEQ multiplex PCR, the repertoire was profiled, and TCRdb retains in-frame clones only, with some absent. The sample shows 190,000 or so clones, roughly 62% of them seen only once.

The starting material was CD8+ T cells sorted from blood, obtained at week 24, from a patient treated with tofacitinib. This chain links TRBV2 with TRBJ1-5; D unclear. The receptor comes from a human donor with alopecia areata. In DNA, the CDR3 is TGTGCCAGCAGTGAGGGGTCGCCCCAGCATTTT. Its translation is CASSEGSPQHF.